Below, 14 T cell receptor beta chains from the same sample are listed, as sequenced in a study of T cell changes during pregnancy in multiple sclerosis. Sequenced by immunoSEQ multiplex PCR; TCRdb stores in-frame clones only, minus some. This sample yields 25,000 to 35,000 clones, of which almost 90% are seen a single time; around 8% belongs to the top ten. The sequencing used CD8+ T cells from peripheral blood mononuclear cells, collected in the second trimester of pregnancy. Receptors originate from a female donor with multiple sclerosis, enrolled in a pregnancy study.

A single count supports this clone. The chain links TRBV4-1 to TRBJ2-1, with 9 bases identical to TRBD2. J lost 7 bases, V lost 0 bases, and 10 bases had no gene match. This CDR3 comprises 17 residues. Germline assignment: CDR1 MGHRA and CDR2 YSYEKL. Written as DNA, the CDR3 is TGCGCCAGCAGCCAAGATCCCGGGCGGGGGGGCAGGAATGAGCAGTTCTTC. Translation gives CASSQDPGRGGRNEQFF.

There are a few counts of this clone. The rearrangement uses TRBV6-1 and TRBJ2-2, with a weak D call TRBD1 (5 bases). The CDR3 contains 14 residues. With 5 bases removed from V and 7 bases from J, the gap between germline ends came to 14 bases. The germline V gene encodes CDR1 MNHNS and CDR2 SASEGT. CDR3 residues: CASSSGFEGGELFF. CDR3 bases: TGTGCCAGCAGTTCAGGGTTCGAAGGCGGGGAGCTGTTTTTT.

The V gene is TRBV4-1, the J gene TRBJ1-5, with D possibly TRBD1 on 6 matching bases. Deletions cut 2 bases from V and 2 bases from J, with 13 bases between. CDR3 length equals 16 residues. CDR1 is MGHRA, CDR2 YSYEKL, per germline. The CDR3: CASSQRGGMGNQPQHF. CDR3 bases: TGCGCCAGCAGCCAAAGGGGGGGCATGGGCAATCAGCCCCAGCATTTT.

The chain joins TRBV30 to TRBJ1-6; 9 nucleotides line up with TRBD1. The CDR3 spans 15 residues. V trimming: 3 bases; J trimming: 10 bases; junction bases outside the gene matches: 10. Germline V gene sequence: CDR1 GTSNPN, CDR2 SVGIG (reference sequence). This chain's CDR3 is CAWSPTGGGWSPLHF. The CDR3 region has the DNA TGTGCCTGGAGCCCGACAGGGGGAGGGTGGTCACCCCTCCACTTT.

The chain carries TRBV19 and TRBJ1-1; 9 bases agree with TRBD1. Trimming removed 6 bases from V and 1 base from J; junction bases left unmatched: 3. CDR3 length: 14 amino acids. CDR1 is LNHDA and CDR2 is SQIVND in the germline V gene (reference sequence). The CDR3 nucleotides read TGTGCCAGTAGGACAGGGGGGGGGAACACTGAAGCTTTCTTT. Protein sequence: CASRTGGGNTEAFF.

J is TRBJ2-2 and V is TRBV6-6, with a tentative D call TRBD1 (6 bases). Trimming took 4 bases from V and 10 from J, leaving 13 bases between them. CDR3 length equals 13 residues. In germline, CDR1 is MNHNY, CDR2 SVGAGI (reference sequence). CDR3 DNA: TGTGCCAGCAGTTCTTTGGGGGCCTCGGAGCTGTTTTTT. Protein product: CASSSLGASELFF.

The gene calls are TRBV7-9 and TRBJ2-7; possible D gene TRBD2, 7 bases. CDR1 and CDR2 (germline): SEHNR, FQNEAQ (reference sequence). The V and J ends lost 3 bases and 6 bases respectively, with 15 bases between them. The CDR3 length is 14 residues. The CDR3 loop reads CASSLAWGGGEQYF. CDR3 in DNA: TGTGCCAGCAGCTTGGCGTGGGGGGGCGGCGAGCAGTACTTC.

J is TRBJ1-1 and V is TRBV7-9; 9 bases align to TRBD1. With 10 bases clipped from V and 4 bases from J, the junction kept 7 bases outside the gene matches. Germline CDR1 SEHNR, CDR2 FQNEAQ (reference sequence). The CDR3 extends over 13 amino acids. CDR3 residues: CATRTGVGTEAFF. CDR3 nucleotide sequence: TGTGCCACCCGGACAGGGGTTGGCACTGAAGCTTTCTTT.

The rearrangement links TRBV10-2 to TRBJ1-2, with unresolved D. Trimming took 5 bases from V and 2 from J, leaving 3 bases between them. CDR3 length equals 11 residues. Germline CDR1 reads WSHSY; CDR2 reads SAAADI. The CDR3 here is CASSPNYGYTF. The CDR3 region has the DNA TGCGCCAGCAGTCCGAACTATGGCTACACCTTC.

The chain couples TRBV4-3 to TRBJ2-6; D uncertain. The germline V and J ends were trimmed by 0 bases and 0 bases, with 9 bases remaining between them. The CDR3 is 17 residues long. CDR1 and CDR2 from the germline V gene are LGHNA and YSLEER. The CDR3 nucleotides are TGCGCCAGCAGCCAAGACGGCACTACCTCTGGGGCCAACGTCCTGACTTTC. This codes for CASSQDGTTSGANVLTF.

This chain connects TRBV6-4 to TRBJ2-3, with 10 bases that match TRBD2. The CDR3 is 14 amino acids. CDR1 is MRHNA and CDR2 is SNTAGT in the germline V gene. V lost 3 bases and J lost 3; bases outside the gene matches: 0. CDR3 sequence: CASSETSGTDTQYF. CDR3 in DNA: TGTGCCAGCAGTGAGACTAGCGGGACAGATACGCAGTATTTT.

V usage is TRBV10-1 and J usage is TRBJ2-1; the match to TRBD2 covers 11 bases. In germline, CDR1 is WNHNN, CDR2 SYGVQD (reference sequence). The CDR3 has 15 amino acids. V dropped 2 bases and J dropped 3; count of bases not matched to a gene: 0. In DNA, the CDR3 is TGCGCCAGCAGTGAGACTAGCGGGGGCTACAATGAGCAGTTCTTC. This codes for CASSETSGGYNEQFF.

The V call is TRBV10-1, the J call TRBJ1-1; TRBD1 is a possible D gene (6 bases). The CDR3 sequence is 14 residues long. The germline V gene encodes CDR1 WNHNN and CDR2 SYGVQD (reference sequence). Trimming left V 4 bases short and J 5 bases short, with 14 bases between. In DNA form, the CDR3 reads TGCGCCAGCAGTGGACCGGGACAACCTACTGAAGCTTTCTTT. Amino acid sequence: CASSGPGQPTEAFF.

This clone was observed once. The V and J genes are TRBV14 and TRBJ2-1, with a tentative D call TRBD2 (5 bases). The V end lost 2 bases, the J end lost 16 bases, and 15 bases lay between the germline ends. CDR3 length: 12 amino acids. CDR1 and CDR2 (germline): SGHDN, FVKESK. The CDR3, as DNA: TGTGCCAGCAGCCAACAGCCGGGTAGCGTCTTCTTC. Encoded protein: CASSQQPGSVFF.